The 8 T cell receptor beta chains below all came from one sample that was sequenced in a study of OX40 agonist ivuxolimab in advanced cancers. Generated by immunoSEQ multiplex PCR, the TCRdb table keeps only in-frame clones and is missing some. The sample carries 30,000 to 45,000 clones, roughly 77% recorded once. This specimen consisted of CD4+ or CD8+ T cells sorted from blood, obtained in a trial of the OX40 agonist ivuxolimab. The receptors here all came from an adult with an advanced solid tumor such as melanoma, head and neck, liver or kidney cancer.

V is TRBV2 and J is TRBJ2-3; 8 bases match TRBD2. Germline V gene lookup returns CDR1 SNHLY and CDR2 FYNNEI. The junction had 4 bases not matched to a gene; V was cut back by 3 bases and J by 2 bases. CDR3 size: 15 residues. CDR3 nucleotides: TGTGCCAGCAGTGACGGGGGGGCGTACACAGATACGCAGTATTTT. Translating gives CASSDGGAYTDTQYF.

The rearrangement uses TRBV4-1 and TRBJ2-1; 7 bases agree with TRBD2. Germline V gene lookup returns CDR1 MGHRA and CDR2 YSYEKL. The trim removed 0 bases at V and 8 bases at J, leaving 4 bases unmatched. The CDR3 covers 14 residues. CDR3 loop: CASSQDPSGDEQFF. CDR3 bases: TGCGCCAGCAGCCAAGATCCGAGCGGGGATGAGCAGTTCTTC.

The DNA for the CDR3 is TGTGCCAGCAGCTTGAGGATCCCTCCTGAAGCTTTCTTT. Its translation is CASSLRIPPEAFF. V usage is TRBV5-8 and J usage is TRBJ1-1; D remains ambiguous. The germline V gene encodes CDR1 SGHTS and CDR2 YDEGEE. V dropped 1 base and J dropped 6 bases, with 10 bases sitting between them. The CDR3 has 13 residues. Filled out from reference TRBV5-8 and TRBJ1-1, the complete variable domain reads EAGVTQSPTHLIKTRGQQATLRCSPISGHTSVYWYQQALGLGLQFLLWYDEGEERNRGNFPPRFSGRQFPNYSSELNVNALELEDSALYLCASSLRIPPEAFFGQGTRLTVV.

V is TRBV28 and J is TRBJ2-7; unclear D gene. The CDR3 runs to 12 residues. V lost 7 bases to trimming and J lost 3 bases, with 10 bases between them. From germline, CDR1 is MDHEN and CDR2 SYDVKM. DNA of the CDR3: TGTGCCAGCACCCACCGCTACTACGAGCAGTACTTC. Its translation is CASTHRYYEQYF.

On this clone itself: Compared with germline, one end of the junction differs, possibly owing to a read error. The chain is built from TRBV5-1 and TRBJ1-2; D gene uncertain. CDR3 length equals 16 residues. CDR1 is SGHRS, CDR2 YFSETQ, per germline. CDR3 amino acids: CASSLGGGRTNHGYTF. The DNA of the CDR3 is TGCGCCAGCAGCTTGGGGGGTGGACGTACTAACCATGGCTACACCTTC. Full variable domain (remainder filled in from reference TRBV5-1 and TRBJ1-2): KAGVTQTPRYLIKTRGQQVTLSCSPISGHRSVSWYQQTPGQGLQFLFEYFSETQRNKGNFPGRFSGRQFSNSRSEMNVSTLELGDSALYLCASSLGGGRTNHGYTFGSGTRLTVV.

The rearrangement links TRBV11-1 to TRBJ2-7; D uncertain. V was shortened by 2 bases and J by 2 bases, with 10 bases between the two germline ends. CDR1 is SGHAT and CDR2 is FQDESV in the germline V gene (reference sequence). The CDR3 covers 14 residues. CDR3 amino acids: CASSLSRRPYEQYF. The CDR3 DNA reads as TGTGCCAGCAGCTTATCACGGAGACCCTACGAGCAGTACTTC.

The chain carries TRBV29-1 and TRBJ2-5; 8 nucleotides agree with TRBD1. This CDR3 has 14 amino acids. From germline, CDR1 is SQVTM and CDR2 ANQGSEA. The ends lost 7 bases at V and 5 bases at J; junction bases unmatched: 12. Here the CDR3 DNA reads TGCAGCGCAGGACAGGGAAAAGTAACGGAGACCCAGTACTTC. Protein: CSAGQGKVTETQYF.

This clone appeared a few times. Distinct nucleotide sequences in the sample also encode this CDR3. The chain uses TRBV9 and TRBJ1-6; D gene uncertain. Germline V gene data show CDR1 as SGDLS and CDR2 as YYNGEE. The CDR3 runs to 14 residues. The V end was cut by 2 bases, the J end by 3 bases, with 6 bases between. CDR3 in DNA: TGTGCCAGCAGCGTCGGGCACTATAATTCACCCCTCCACTTT. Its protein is CASSVGHYNSPLHF.